This T cell receptor (beta chain) was documented in a study of cytomegalovirus exposure and HLA in healthy donors. This CDR3 contains 13 residues. Germline V lookup: CDR1 SEHNR, CDR2 FQNEAQ (reference sequence). Trimming left V 4 bases short and J 3 bases short, with 9 bases between. The PCR had 60 Vbeta and 13 Jbeta primers. The repertoire was sequenced with immunoSEQ multiplex PCR; TCRdb's copy has only in-frame clones and lacks some. The table lists about 69,000 clones, less than 75% of them singletons. The sequence came from a woman aged 25 to 45 in good health and CMV-seronegative. The sample consisted of PBMCs. This chain links TRBV7-9 with TRBJ1-1; possible D gene TRBD1, 5 bases. The CDR3 DNA reads as TGTGCCAGCAGCTGGCGGGGGGACACTGAAGCTTTCTTT. Amino acid sequence: CASSWRGDTEAFF.